Listed below are T cell receptor beta chains from one sample, sequenced in a study of cytomegalovirus exposure and HLA in healthy donors. Only in-frame clones appear in the TCRdb table, and some are missing; sequencing was by immunoSEQ multiplex PCR. The table records some 180,000 clones, around 80% of them present only once. The specimen was PBMCs. The source is a woman between 18 and 29 years old in good health and CMV-seronegative. CDR3s include the opening cysteine and the closing phenylalanine or tryptophan. A D gene is named only where the DNA matches it firmly. A row's size may be missing; if present it is once, few, many or a size class.

len,d_gene,abundance,j_gene,v_gene,CDR3aa,CDR3nt
15,TRBD1,NA,TRBJ1-1,TRBV19,CASSITGGAFTEAFF,TGTGCCAGTAGTATTACAGGGGGCGCGTTCACTGAAGCTTTCTTT
15,NA,NA,TRBJ1-1,TRBV4-1,CASSQGETANTEAFF,TGCGCCAGCAGCCAAGGAGAGACTGCGAACACTGAAGCTTTCTTT
16,TRBD1,NA,TRBJ1-5,TRBV6-5,CASSSLNRGQGQPQHF,TGTGCCAGCAGTTCCCTAAACAGGGGACAAGGGCAGCCCCAGCATTTT
15,TRBD2,NA,TRBJ2-5,TRBV11-2,CASSLAAGGQETQYF,TGTGCCAGCAGCTTAGCAGCGGGGGGACAAGAGACCCAGTACTTC
14,NA,NA,TRBJ2-1,TRBV5-1,CASSLAGIFNEQFF,TGCGCCAGCAGCTTGGCCGGGATTTTCAATGAGCAGTTCTTC
14,NA,NA,TRBJ1-2,TRBV11-2,CASSPGVANYGYTF,TGTGCCAGCAGCCCCGGGGTAGCTAACTATGGCTACACCTTC
15,NA,NA,TRBJ1-5,TRBV28,CASSSQGLGDQPQHF,TGTGCCAGCAGTTCTCAGGGACTGGGGGATCAGCCCCAGCATTTT
19,TRBD1,NA,TRBJ2-3,TRBV28,CASRPSPGQSMIRTDTQYF,TGTGCCAGCAGGCCAAGTCCGGGACAGTCCATGATCCGCACAGATACGCAGTATTTT
18,NA,NA,TRBJ2-6,TRBV6-1,CASSELGRGANGANVLTF,TGTGCCAGCAGTGAACTTGGCAGGGGGGCGAACGGGGCCAACGTCCTGACTTTC
13,TRBD1,once,TRBJ1-2,TRBV30,CAWGQGAGYGYTF,TGTGCCTGGGGGCAGGGGGCAGGCTATGGCTACACCTTC
15,NA,few,TRBJ1-2,TRBV5-4,CASSSFGTLDYGYTF,TGTGCCAGCAGCTCTTTTGGGACACTAGACTATGGCTACACCTTC
13,NA,NA,TRBJ2-5,TRBV11-3,CASSLKGAGTQYF,TGTGCCAGCAGCTTAAAAGGGGCTGGGACCCAGTACTTC
13,NA,NA,TRBJ1-2,TRBV30,CAWSVEGGHGYTF,TGTGCCTGGAGTGTGGAAGGGGGTCATGGCTACACCTTC
14,TRBD2,NA,TRBJ2-7,TRBV6-5,CASSYSRLALEQYF,TGTGCCAGCAGTTACTCGCGACTAGCGCTCGAGCAGTACTTC
15,NA,NA,TRBJ1-4,TRBV7-9,CSSSWDVGGSEKLFF,TGTTCCAGCAGCTGGGACGTAGGAGGGAGCGAAAAACTGTTTTTT
15,TRBD1,NA,TRBJ2-7,TRBV7-9,CSSNHPGTGDYEQYF,TGTTCCAGCAACCACCCCGGGACAGGTGACTACGAGCAGTACTTC
16,TRBD2,NA,TRBJ2-7,TRBV10-3,CAISGLAGGRNYEQYF,TGTGCCATCAGTGGTCTAGCGGGAGGTAGAAACTACGAGCAGTACTTC
15,TRBD2,once,TRBJ2-3,TRBV6-1,CASSFTSGSADTQYF,TGTGCCAGCAGTTTTACTAGCGGGAGTGCAGATACGCAGTATTTT
18,TRBD2,NA,TRBJ2-7,TRBV7-6,CASSLGSVGLAGVHEQYF,TGTGCCAGCAGCTTAGGCTCGGTGGGCCTAGCGGGAGTCCACGAGCAGTACTTC
16,TRBD1,NA,TRBJ1-4,TRBV5-1,CASSSLSGGGNEKLFF,TGCGCCAGCAGCAGTTTATCAGGGGGCGGTAATGAAAAACTGTTTTTT
16,NA,NA,TRBJ2-5,TRBV5-1,CASSRTDIQFQETQYF,TGCGCCAGCAGCCGGACTGACATACAGTTCCAAGAGACCCAGTACTTC
13,NA,NA,TRBJ1-3,TRBV6-5,CASSSPSGNTIYF,TGTGCCAGCAGTTCCCCTTCAGGGAACACCATATATTTT
16,TRBD2,NA,TRBJ2-3,TRBV7-6,CASSLESSGGLNTQYF,TGTGCCAGCAGCTTAGAGTCTAGCGGGGGACTTAATACGCAGTATTTT